This is a list of T cell receptor beta chains from one sample in a study of T cells in Graves' hyperthyroidism and ophthalmopathy. One entry per CDR3 protein results from TCRdb running MiXCR on the multiplex PCR reads. The sample lists fewer than 350,000 distinct CDR3 sequences; about a sixth were seen once. Sequencing used blood. Receptor source: a woman between 40 and 50 years old with Graves' ophthalmopathy. Both conserved end residues are part of each CDR3. Each record gives: J gene, V gene, D gene, clone size, CDR3 protein, CDR3 DNA. D genes are given only for firm matches. Clone size is not always given. Where it is, it says once, few, many or a class for expanded clones.

J: TRBJ2-2; V: TRBV11-1; D: -; size: -; CDR3: CASSPLGRRNTGELFF; DNA: TGTGCCAGCAGCCCCCTGGGCCGAAGGAACACCGGGGAGCTGTTTTTT
J: TRBJ1-1; V: TRBV7-8; D: TRBD1; size: many; CDR3: CASRPQGPPGYTEAFF; DNA: TGTGCCAGCCGGCCACAGGGGCCACCCGGGTATACTGAAGCTTTCTTT
J: TRBJ1-2; V: TRBV28; D: -; size: many; CDR3: CASSFVHQNDGYTF; DNA: TGTGCCAGCAGTTTCGTACACCAAAACGATGGCTACACCTTC
J: TRBJ1-1; V: TRBV2; D: -; size: many; CDR3: CASNWEGLNTEAFF; DNA: TGTGCCAGCAATTGGGAGGGACTGAACACTGAAGCTTTCTTT
J: TRBJ1-2; V: TRBV2; D: -; size: many; CDR3: CASASTTGQYGYTF; DNA: TGTGCCAGCGCATCTACCACAGGGCAGTATGGCTACACCTTC
J: TRBJ2-2; V: TRBV28; D: -; size: many; CDR3: CASSLGAGRGTGELFF; DNA: TGTGCCAGCAGTTTAGGTGCCGGGAGAGGAACCGGGGAGCTGTTTTTT
J: TRBJ1-5; V: TRBV2; D: TRBD1; size: many; CDR3: CASSDTGTGGLLGQPQHF; DNA: TGTGCCAGCAGCGATACCGGGACAGGGGGCCTCTTGGGTCAGCCCCAGCATTTT
J: TRBJ1-1; V: TRBV24-1; D: -; size: many; CDR3: CATSDLREEGPNSVAFF; DNA: TGTGCCACCAGTGATTTGCGTGAGGAGGGACCAAACTCGGTAGCTTTCTTT
J: TRBJ2-5; V: TRBV24-1; D: -; size: many; CDR3: CATSDGGGRGETQYF; DNA: TGTGCCACCAGTGACGGTGGGGGTAGGGGAGAGACCCAGTACTTC
J: TRBJ2-5; V: TRBV27; D: TRBD2; size: many; CDR3: CASSSPTGGRTETQYF; DNA: TGTGCCAGCAGCTCTCCCACTGGCGGGAGAACGGAGACCCAGTACTTC
J: TRBJ2-2; V: TRBV24-1; D: TRBD1; size: many; CDR3: CATSDLRTGDTGELFF; DNA: TGTGCCACCAGTGATTTAAGGACAGGGGACACCGGGGAGCTGTTTTTT
J: TRBJ2-5; V: TRBV6-1; D: TRBD2; size: once; CDR3: CASSTLAGGRETQYF; DNA: TGTGCCAGCAGTACACTAGCGGGAGGGAGAGAGACCCAGTACTTC
J: TRBJ2-7; V: TRBV4-1; D: TRBD2; size: many; CDR3: CASSPIAGGPYEQYF; DNA: TGCGCCAGCAGCCCAATAGCGGGAGGGCCCTACGAGCAGTACTTC
J: TRBJ1-1; V: TRBV6-5; D: -; size: many; CDR3: CASAPGPVNTEAFF; DNA: TGTGCCAGCGCACCGGGACCGGTGAACACTGAAGCTTTCTTT
J: TRBJ1-3; V: TRBV11-2; D: -; size: many; CDR3: CASSLDVGSGNTIYF; DNA: TGTGCCAGCAGCTTAGATGTCGGATCTGGAAACACCATATATTTT
J: TRBJ2-5; V: TRBV6-2/TRBV6-3; D: TRBD2; size: many; CDR3: CASSTGTSGSRETQYF; DNA: TGTGCCAGCAGTACCGGGACTAGCGGGAGTCGGGAGACCCAGTACTTC
J: TRBJ2-7; V: TRBV20-1; D: -; size: few; CDR3: CSAPPSRDHYEQYF; DNA: TGCAGTGCTCCACCCTCCAGGGACCACTACGAGCAGTACTTC
J: TRBJ2-7; V: TRBV11-1; D: -; size: many; CDR3: CASSFSEGEESYEQYF; DNA: TGTGCCAGCAGCTTCTCGGAGGGGGAGGAGTCCTACGAGCAGTACTTC
J: TRBJ1-1; V: TRBV3-1; D: -; size: many; CDR3: CASSRVFQNTEAFF; DNA: TGTGCCAGCAGCCGAGTCTTTCAGAACACTGAAGCTTTCTTT
J: TRBJ1-5; V: TRBV28; D: TRBD1; size: many; CDR3: CASNFLRDRVDQPQHF; DNA: TGTGCCAGCAACTTCCTCCGGGACAGGGTCGATCAGCCCCAGCATTTT
J: TRBJ2-5; V: TRBV6-5; D: -; size: many; CDR3: CASSYSDVRGQTQYF; DNA: TGTGCCAGCAGTTACTCGGACGTGAGGGGACAGACCCAGTACTTC
J: TRBJ2-7; V: TRBV2; D: -; size: many; CDR3: CASYGLPSSYEQYF; DNA: TGTGCCAGCTATGGACTACCTAGCTCCTACGAGCAGTACTTC
J: TRBJ1-1; V: TRBV5-1; D: TRBD1; size: many; CDR3: CASSSRGRTNTEAFF; DNA: TGCGCCAGCAGCTCCAGGGGGCGAACGAACACTGAAGCTTTCTTT
J: TRBJ2-2; V: TRBV6-1; D: -; size: many; CDR3: CASSVSKPNTGELFF; DNA: TGTGCCAGCAGTGTTTCCAAACCGAACACCGGGGAGCTGTTTTTT
J: TRBJ1-2; V: TRBV6-1; D: -; size: -; CDR3: CASMDGIGYTF; DNA: TGTGCCAGCATGGACGGGATTGGCTACACCTTC
J: TRBJ2-7; V: TRBV7-2; D: -; size: few; CDR3: CASSLMGGEQYF; DNA: TGTGCCAGCAGCTTGATGGGAGGCGAGCAGTACTTC
J: TRBJ2-7; V: TRBV7-2; D: TRBD2; size: many; CDR3: CASSLAAGGIPYEQYF; DNA: TGTGCCAGCAGCTTAGCAGCGGGAGGGATTCCCTACGAGCAGTACTTC
J: TRBJ2-5; V: TRBV9; D: -; size: many; CDR3: CASSVARDQETQYF; DNA: TGTGCCAGCAGCGTAGCTCGGGACCAAGAGACCCAGTACTTC
J: TRBJ1-5; V: TRBV6-1; D: TRBD1; size: many; CDR3: CASSAGGHQPQHF; DNA: TGTGCCAGCAGCGCAGGGGGGCATCAGCCCCAGCATTTT
J: TRBJ2-2; V: TRBV19; D: -; size: once; CDR3: CASSVRGGELFF; DNA: TGTGCCAGTAGTGTAAGAGGCGGGGAGCTGTTTTTT
J: TRBJ1-1; V: TRBV30; D: -; size: many; CDR3: CARGKLLGMNTEAFF; DNA: TGTGCTCGCGGTAAATTGTTGGGAATGAACACTGAAGCTTTCTTT
J: TRBJ1-1; V: TRBV28; D: -; size: once; CDR3: CASSLATPMMNTEAFF; DNA: TGTGCCAGCAGTTTGGCGACCCCGATGATGAACACTGAAGCTTTCTTT
J: TRBJ2-5; V: TRBV12-3/TRBV12-4; D: -; size: many; CDR3: CASSIGGGGGETQYF; DNA: TGTGCCAGCAGCATAGGGGGGGGTGGTGGAGAGACCCAGTACTTC
J: TRBJ2-2; V: TRBV7-8; D: TRBD2; size: many; CDR3: CASSLRYGAGAGTGELFF; DNA: TGTGCCAGCAGCCTAAGATACGGAGCGGGAGCGGGAACCGGGGAGCTGTTTTTT
J: TRBJ2-5; V: TRBV7-2; D: -; size: many; CDR3: CASSSQGSRETQYF; DNA: TGTGCCAGCAGTTCCCAGGGCTCGCGGGAGACCCAGTACTTC